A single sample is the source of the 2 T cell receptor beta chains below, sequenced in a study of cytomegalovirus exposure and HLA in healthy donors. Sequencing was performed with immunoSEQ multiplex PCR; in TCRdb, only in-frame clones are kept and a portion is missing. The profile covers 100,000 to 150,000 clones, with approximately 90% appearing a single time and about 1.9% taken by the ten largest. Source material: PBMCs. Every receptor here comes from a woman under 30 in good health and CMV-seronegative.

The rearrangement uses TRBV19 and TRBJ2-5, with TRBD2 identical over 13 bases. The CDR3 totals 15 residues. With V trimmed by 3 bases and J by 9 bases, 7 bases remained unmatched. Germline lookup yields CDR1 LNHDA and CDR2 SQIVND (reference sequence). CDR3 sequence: CASSMGTSGTWAQYF. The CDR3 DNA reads TGTGCCAGTAGTATGGGGACTAGCGGGACTTGGGCCCAGTACTTC.

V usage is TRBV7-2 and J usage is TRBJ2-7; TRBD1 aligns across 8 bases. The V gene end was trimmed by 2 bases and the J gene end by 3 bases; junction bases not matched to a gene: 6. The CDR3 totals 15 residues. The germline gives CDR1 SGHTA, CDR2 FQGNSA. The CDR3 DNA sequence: TGTGCCAGCAGCTTAAACAACGACAGGGGCTACGAGCAGTACTTC. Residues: CASSLNNDRGYEQYF. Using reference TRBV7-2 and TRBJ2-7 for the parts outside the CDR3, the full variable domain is GAGVSQSPSNKVTEKGKDVELRCDPISGHTALYWYRQSLGQGLEFLIYFQGNSAPDKSGLPSDRFSAERTGGSVSTLTIQRTQQEDSAVYLCASSLNNDRGYEQYFGPGTRLTVT.